This TCR beta chain is drawn from a study of beta chain features in type 1 diabetes. Study-wide findings and caveats: There was a moderate but significant shortening of TCRB CDR3s in all four CD4+ subsets of Type 1 diabetes patients.

This clone was counted between two and nine times. Its antigen is undetermined. The sample contains more than one DNA sequence encoding this CDR3. CD45RO/CCR7/CD25/CD127/CD95/CD27 separated CD4+ naive, central memory, regulatory and stem cell-like memory cells by sorting. Germline CDR1 and CDR2: DFQATT and SNEGSKA (reference sequence). The CDR3 sequence is 10 residues long. The V end lost 4 bases, the J end lost 4 bases, and 5 bases lay between the germline ends. The study reverse transcribed the entire isolated RNA, so it sequenced expressed TCRB transcripts. Generated by immunoSEQ multiplex PCR, the TCRdb table keeps only in-frame clones and is missing some. The sample comprises under 200,000 clones, roughly 8.1% of which are singletons, and about 0.6% rests with the top ten.

This receptor was taken from a man between 18 and 29 years old in good health. This chain uses TRBV20-1 with TRBJ2-7; D gene unclear. The sequencing input was central memory CD4+ T cells from blood. Here the CDR3 reads CSAMSYEQYF. CDR3 nucleotide sequence: TGCAGTGCTATGTCTTACGAGCAGTACTTC.